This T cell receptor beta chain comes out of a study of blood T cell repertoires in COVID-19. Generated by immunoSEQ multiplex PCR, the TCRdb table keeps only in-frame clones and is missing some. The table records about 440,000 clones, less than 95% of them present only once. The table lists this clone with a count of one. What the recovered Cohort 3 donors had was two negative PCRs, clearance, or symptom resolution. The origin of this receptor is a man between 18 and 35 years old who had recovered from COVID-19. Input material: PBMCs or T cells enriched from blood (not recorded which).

The CDR3 DNA is TGTGCCATCAGTTTCGAGGGGGAAATGAACACTGAAGCTTTCTTT. Protein sequence: CAISFEGEMNTEAFF. The rearrangement joins TRBV10-3 to TRBJ1-1; a possible D gene is TRBD1 (6 bases). Germline values: CDR1 ENHRY, CDR2 SYGVKD. V was pared by 5 bases and J by 0 bases, with 13 bases between. There are 15 residues in the CDR3.